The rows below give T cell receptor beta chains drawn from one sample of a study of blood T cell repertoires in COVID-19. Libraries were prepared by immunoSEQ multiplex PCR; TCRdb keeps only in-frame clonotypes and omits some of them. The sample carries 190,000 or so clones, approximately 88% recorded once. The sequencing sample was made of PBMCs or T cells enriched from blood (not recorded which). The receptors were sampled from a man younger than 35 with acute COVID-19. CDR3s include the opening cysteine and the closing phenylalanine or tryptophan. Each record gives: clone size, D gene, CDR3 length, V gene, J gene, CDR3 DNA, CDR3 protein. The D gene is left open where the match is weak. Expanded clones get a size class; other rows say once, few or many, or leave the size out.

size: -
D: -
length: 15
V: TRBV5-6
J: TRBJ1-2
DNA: TGTGCCAGCAGCTTGGGGACAGACTTTAACTATGGCTACACCTTC
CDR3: CASSLGTDFNYGYTF

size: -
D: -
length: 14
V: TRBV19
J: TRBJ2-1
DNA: TGTGCCAGTTCTATCGGGAGCCTGAACTTTGAGCAGTTCTTC
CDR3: CASSIGSLNFEQFF

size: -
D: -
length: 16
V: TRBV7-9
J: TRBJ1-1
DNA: TGTGCCAGCAGCCCACCGACAGAAATCATGAACACTGAAGCTTTCTTT
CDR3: CASSPPTEIMNTEAFF

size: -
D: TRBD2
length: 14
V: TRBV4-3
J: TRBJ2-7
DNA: TGCGCCAGCAGCCAAGATCGGGGGGGCTACGAGCAGTACTTC
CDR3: CASSQDRGGYEQYF

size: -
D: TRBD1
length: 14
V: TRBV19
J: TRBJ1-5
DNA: TGTGCCGCCAGTGGGACAGGGGGTTTTCAGCCCCAGCATTTT
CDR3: CAASGTGGFQPQHF

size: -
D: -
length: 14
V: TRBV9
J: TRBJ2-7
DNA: TGTGCCAGCAGCGAGGCGGCGGCCTCCTACGAGCAGTACTTC
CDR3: CASSEAAASYEQYF

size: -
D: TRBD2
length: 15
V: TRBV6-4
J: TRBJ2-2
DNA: TGTGCCAGCAGCCCACTAGCGGGAGGTACCGGGGAGCTGTTTTTT
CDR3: CASSPLAGGTGELFF

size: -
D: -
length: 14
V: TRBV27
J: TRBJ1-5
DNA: TGTGCCAGCAGTTCTGGCCTGGGCAATCAGCCCCAGCATTTT
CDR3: CASSSGLGNQPQHF

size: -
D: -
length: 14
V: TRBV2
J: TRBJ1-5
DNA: TGTGCCAGCAGTGAAACAGCCAGTAGGCAGCCCCAGCATTTT
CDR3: CASSETASRQPQHF

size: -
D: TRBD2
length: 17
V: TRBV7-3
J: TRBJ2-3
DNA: TGTGCCAGCAGCTGGGGACTAGCGGGCGTCCACACAGATACGCAGTATTTT
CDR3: CASSWGLAGVHTDTQYF

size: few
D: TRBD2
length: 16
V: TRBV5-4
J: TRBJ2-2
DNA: TGTGCCAGCAGCTTGAAGGCGGGAGCATTACCCGGGGAGCTGTTTTTT
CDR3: CASSLKAGALPGELFF

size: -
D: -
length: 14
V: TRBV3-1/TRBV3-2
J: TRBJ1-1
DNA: TGTGCCAGCAGCCTTCAAGCGTCGGAGATAGAAGCTTTCTTT
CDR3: CASSLQASEIEAFF

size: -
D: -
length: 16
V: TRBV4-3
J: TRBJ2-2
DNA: TGCGCCAGCAGCCAAGAATGGCTTCCCCTCACCGGGGAGCTGTTTTTT
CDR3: CASSQEWLPLTGELFF

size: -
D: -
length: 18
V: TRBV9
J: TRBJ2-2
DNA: TGTGCCAGCAGCGACGCCCCCTCACAGGGAACAAACACCGGGGAGCTGTTTTTT
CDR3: CASSDAPSQGTNTGELFF

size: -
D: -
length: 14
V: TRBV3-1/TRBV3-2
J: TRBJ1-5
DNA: TGTGCCAGCAGCCAAGATGTGGGGGGACAGCCCCAGCATTTT
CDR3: CASSQDVGGQPQHF

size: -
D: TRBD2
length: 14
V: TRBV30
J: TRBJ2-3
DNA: TGTGCCTGGACCCCGGGAGGGTTTACAGATACGCAGTATTTT
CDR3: CAWTPGGFTDTQYF

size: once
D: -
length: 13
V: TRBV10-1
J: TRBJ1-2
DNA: TGCGCCAGCAGTGAAGGGCCAGCGGCAAGGTACACCTTC
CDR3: CASSEGPAARYTF

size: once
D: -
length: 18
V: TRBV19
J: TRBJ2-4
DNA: TGTGCCAGTAGTATAGATATCTCCCCAGGTCTAGCCAAAAACATTCAGTACTTC
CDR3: CASSIDISPGLAKNIQYF

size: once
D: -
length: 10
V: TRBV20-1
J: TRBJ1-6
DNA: TGCAGTGTCTTTAACGGGCCCCTCCACTTT
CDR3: CSVFNGPLHF

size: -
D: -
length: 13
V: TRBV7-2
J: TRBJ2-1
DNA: TGTGCCAGCAGCTTAAACAGCTACAATGAGCAGTTCTTC
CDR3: CASSLNSYNEQFF

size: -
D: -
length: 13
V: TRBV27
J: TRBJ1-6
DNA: TGTGCCAGCAGTTTTGGACTCAGCCGGCGCCTCCACTTT
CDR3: CASSFGLSRRLHF

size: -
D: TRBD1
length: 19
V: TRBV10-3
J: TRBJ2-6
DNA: TGTGCCATCAGTGAGACCGGGGACAGTTCATACTCTGGGGCCAACGTCCTGACTTTC
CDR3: CAISETGDSSYSGANVLTF

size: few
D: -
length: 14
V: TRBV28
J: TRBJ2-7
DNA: TGTGCCAGCAGTTTGAGGGACAACTCCTACGAGCAGTACTTC
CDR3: CASSLRDNSYEQYF

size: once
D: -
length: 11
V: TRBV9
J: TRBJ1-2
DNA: TGTGCCAGCCTGGGGGCGTATGGCTACACCTTC
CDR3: CASLGAYGYTF

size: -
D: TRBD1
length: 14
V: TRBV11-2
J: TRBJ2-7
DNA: TGTGCCAGCAGCTTAAATACAGGGGCCTACGAGCAGTACTTC
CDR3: CASSLNTGAYEQYF